Listed here are 15 T cell receptor beta chains from one sample, sequenced in a study of T cells in Graves' hyperthyroidism and ophthalmopathy. Researchers took RNA transcripts and amplified the TCR beta CDR3 regions from them. The HTBI primer set drove a first-round RT-PCR of the TCR CDR3. TCRdb re-called the multiplex PCR reads with MiXCR, one entry per CDR3 protein. The sample has some 600,000 distinct CDR3 sequences, approximately 15% seen once. The sequenced sample was blood. These receptors came from a woman in her twenties or thirties with Graves' hyperthyroidism that later progressed to Graves' ophthalmopathy.

This clonotype occurred many times. The genes are TRBV12-3 or TRBV12-4 and TRBJ2-3; D may be TRBD1 (6 bases). The CDR3 is made up of 16 amino acids. Deletions cut 3 bases from V and 2 bases from J, with 15 bases between. The CDR3 bases are TGTGCCAGCAGTTTTTTTGACAGGCCCCCCACAGATACGCAGTATTTT. Protein: CASSFFDRPPTDTQYF.

This clonotype has a count of ten or more. V is TRBV6-8 and J is TRBJ2-4; 7 nucleotides line up with TRBD2. The ends lost 6 bases at V and 1 base at J; junction bases unmatched: 12. CDR1 and CDR2 from the germline V gene are MNHGY and SAAAGT. There are 17 residues in the CDR3. CDR3 in DNA: TGTGCCAGCAGACCTAGCGGCCTAGACTTTGCCAAAAACATTCAGTACTTC. Translation gives CASRPSGLDFAKNIQYF.

This clonotype has only a few counts. The chain is built from TRBV5-1 and TRBJ2-2; tentatively, D is TRBD1 (7 bases). V lost 0 bases and J lost 2, with 11 bases in between. The CDR3 contains 16 residues. Per germline, CDR1 SGHRS and CDR2 YFSETQ. This CDR3 is CASSLGQGGNTGELFF. The CDR3 region has the DNA TGCGCCAGCAGCTTGGGACAGGGAGGAAACACCGGGGAGCTGTTTTTT.

This clonotype came up a few times. The rearrangement joins TRBV15 to TRBJ2-2; a possible D gene is TRBD2 (6 bases). This CDR3 spans 13 amino acids. Per the germline V gene, CDR1 is LNHNV and CDR2 is YYDKDF (reference sequence). V lost 9 bases to trimming and J lost 2 bases, with 10 bases between them. Here the CDR3 reads CATQGGNTGELFF. CDR3 coding DNA: TGTGCCACTCAGGGAGGAAACACCGGGGAGCTGTTTTTT.

The chain recombines TRBV19 with TRBJ2-7; D not resolved. The V gene's germline CDR1 is LNHDA and CDR2 SQIVND (reference sequence). The CDR3 extends over 14 amino acids. V was shortened by 5 bases and J by 3 bases, with 14 bases between the two germline ends. The CDR3 region has the DNA TGTGCCAGTAGTGTCGCTGTTCAAGTCTACGAGCAGTACTTC. Translation gives CASSVAVQVYEQYF.

This clonotype occurred many times. This chain joins TRBV27 and TRBJ2-1; D gene uncertain. Trimming removed 7 bases at V and 7 bases at J, with 8 bases between. Germline V gives CDR1 MNHEY, CDR2 SMNVEV (reference sequence). The CDR3 is 11 amino acids. This CDR3 is CASTVRNEQFF. The CDR3, as DNA: TGTGCCAGCACTGTTAGGAATGAGCAGTTCTTC.

The V call is TRBV20-1, the J call TRBJ1-2; 9 bases match TRBD1. CDR1 and CDR2 (germline): DFQATT, SNEGSKA (reference sequence). The ends lost 0 bases at V and 4 bases at J; junction bases unmatched: 9. The CDR3 contains 16 residues. The CDR3 coding sequence is TGCAGTGCTAGAGACTTGGACAGGGGAAGGAGCTATGGCTACACCTTC. Translation: CSARDLDRGRSYGYTF.

This clonotype was detected ten times or more. The chain links TRBV12-3 or TRBV12-4 to TRBJ1-2; D gene ambiguous. This CDR3 spans 12 amino acids. V was pared by 2 bases and J by 4 bases, with 5 bases between. The CDR3 protein is CASSLRTYGYTF. CDR3 DNA: TGTGCCAGCAGTTTACGCACCTATGGCTACACCTTC.

The sample holds a few counts of this clonotype. This sequence joins TRBV2 and TRBJ2-5; no definite D call. Germline CDR1 reads SNHLY; CDR2 reads FYNNEI. This CDR3 comprises 14 residues. V shed 4 bases and J shed 4 bases, with 13 bases lying between them. The CDR3 region is CASSARGAPETQYF. DNA of the CDR3: TGTGCCAGCAGTGCCCGCGGAGCCCCAGAGACCCAGTACTTC. The full variable domain, its missing parts supplied by reference TRBV2 and TRBJ2-5, is EPEVTQTPSHQVTQMGQEVILRCVPISNHLYFYWYRQILGQKVEFLVSFYNNEISEKSEIFDDQFSVERPDGSNFTLKIRSTKLEDSAMYFCASSARGAPETQYFGPGTRLLVL.

The gene calls are TRBV18 and TRBJ2-7, with 11 bases aligning to TRBD1. Germline assignment: CDR1 KGHSH and CDR2 LQKENI. The CDR3 has 16 residues. The V gene end was trimmed by 3 bases and the J gene end by 6 bases; junction bases not matched to a gene: 10. DNA for the CDR3: TGTGCCAGCTCACCCGGACAGGGGGCGAAGGGCGTCGAGCAGTACTTC. It specifies CASSPGQGAKGVEQYF.

This clonotype was recorded at least ten times. The genes are TRBV9 and TRBJ2-5; unclear D gene. The CDR3 runs 15 residues. From germline, CDR1 is SGDLS and CDR2 YYNGEE. V lost 0 bases, J lost 1 base, and 10 bases lay in between. The CDR3 reads CASSVGYGGQETQYF. The CDR3 nucleotides are TGTGCCAGCAGCGTAGGATACGGCGGCCAAGAGACCCAGTACTTC.

Worth noting for this clonotype: A much more abundant neighbour one base away suggests this may be a read error. The chain links TRBV24-1 to TRBJ2-7; perhaps TRBD2 as D (6 bases). This CDR3 has 15 amino acids. Germline V gene data show CDR1 as KGHDR and CDR2 as SFDVKD. CDR3 in DNA: TGTGCCACCAGTGTAGGAGGGCCTAGCTCCTACGAGCAGTGCTTC. This translates into CATSVGGPSSYEQCF.

This clonotype has at least ten counts. The chain joins TRBV24-1 to TRBJ1-1; D not certain. This CDR3 comprises 12 residues. Germline CDR1 is KGHDR and CDR2 is SFDVKD. V was pared by 8 bases and J by 6 bases, with 12 bases between. CDR3 region: CATTSGSAEAFF. DNA of the CDR3: TGTGCCACCACATCCGGGTCCGCTGAAGCTTTCTTT.

On this clonotype: A much larger clonotype is one base distant, so this may be a read error. This rearrangement joins TRBV9 to TRBJ2-7, with D perhaps TRBD1 (6 bases). Trimming stripped 0 bases from V and 1 base from J, with 8 bases between. Germline-derived CDR1 and CDR2 are SGDLS and YYNGEE. The length of the CDR3 is 14 residues. The DNA for the CDR3 is TGTGCCAGCAGCGTAGGGGACACGTCCTACGAGCAGTACTTC. As protein: CASSVGDTSYEQYF.

The chain joins TRBV4-1 to TRBJ2-7; weak D call: TRBD1 (6 bases). The V end lost 0 bases, the J end lost 2 bases, and 14 bases lay between the germline ends. Germline V lookup: CDR1 MGHRA, CDR2 YSYEKL. The CDR3 is made up of 16 amino acids. This CDR3 is CASSQDQGTSTYEQYF. The CDR3 bases are TGCGCCAGCAGCCAAGATCAGGGGACGAGCACCTACGAGCAGTACTTC.